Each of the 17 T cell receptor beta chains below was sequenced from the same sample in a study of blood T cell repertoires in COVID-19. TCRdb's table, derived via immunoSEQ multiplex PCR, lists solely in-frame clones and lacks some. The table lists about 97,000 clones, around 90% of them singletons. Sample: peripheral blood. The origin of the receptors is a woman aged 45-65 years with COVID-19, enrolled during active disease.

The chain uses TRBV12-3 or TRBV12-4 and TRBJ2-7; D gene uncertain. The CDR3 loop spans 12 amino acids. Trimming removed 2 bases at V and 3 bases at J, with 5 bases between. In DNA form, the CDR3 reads TGTGCCAGCAGTTTAAGCCGCTACGAGCAGTACTTC. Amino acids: CASSLSRYEQYF.

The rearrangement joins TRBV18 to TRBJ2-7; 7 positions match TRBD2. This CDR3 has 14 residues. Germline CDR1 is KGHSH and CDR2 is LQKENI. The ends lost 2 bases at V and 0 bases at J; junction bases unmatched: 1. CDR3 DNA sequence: TGTGCCAGCTCACCAAGCGGGAACTCCTACGAGCAGTACTTC. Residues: CASSPSGNSYEQYF.

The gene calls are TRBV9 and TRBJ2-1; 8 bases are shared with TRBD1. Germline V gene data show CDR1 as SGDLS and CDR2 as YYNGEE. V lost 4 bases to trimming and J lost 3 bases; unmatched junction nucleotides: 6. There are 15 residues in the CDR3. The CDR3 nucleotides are TGTGCCAGCAGCCCAAGGACAGGGAGCTACAATGAGCAGTTCTTC. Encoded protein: CASSPRTGSYNEQFF.

The CDR3 loop is CASSPGLAEETQYF. CDR3 DNA sequence: TGCGCCAGCAGCCCAGGACTAGCGGAGGAGACCCAGTACTTC. V usage is TRBV5-1 and J usage is TRBJ2-5, with 10 bases fitting TRBD2. CDR3 length equals 14 residues. Germline V lookup: CDR1 SGHRS, CDR2 YFSETQ. V was clipped by 4 bases and J by 5 bases; unmatched bases: 5.

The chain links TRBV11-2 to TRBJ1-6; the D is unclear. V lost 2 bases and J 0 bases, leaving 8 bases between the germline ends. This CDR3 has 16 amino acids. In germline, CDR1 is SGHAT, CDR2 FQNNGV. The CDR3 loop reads CASSLKGSSYNSPLHF. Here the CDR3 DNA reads TGTGCCAGCAGCTTAAAAGGGAGCTCCTATAATTCACCCCTCCACTTT.

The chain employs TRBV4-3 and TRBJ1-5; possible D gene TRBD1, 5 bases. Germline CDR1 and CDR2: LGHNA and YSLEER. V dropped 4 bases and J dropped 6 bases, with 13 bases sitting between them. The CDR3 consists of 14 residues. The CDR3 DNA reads TGCGCCAGCAGCCCTCACCCGGGGGGTCAGCCCCAGCATTTT. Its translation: CASSPHPGGQPQHF.

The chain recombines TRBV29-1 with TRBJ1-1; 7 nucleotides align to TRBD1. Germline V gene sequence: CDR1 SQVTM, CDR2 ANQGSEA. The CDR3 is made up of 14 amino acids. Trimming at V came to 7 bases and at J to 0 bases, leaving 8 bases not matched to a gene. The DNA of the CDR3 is TGCAGCGGGATCCCGGGACAGCTGAACACTGAAGCTTTCTTT. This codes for CSGIPGQLNTEAFF.

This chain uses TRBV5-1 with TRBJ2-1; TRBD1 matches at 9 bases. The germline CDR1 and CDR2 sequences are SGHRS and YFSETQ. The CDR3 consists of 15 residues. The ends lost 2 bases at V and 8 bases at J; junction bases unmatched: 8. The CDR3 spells CASSLTGTGRDEQFF. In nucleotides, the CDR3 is TGCGCCAGCAGCTTAACCGGGACAGGGCGCGATGAGCAGTTCTTC.

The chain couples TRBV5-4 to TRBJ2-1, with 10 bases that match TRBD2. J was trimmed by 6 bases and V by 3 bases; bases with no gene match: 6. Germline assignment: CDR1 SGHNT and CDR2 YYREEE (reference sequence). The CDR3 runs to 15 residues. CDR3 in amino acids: CASSSPRLAGNEQFF. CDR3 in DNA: TGTGCCAGCAGCTCCCCCCGACTAGCGGGCAATGAGCAGTTCTTC.

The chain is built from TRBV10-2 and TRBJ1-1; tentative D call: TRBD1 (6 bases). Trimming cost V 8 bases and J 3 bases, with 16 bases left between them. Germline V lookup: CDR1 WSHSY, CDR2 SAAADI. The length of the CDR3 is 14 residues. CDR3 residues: CASGQTGGHTEAFF. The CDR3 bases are TGCGCCAGCGGACAGACAGGCGGTCACACTGAAGCTTTCTTT.

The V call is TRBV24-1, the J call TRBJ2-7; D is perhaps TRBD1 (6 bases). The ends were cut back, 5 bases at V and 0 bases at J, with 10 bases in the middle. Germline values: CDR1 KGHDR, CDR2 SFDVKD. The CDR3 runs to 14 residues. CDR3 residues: CATSVEGDSYEQYF. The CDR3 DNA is TGTGCCACCAGTGTCGAGGGGGACTCCTACGAGCAGTACTTC.

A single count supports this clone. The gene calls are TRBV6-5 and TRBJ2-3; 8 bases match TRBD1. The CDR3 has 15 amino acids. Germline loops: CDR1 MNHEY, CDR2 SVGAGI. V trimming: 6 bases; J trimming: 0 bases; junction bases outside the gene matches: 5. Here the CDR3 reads CASSDQGASTDTQYF. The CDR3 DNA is TGTGCCAGCAGCGACCAGGGGGCGAGCACAGATACGCAGTATTTT.

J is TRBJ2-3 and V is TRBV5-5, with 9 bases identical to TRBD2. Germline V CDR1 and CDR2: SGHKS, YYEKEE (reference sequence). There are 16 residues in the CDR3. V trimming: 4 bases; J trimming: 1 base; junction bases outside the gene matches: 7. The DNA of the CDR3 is TGTGCCAGCAGCGAAATAGCGGGGGTTGGCACAGATACGCAGTATTTT. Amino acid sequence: CASSEIAGVGTDTQYF.

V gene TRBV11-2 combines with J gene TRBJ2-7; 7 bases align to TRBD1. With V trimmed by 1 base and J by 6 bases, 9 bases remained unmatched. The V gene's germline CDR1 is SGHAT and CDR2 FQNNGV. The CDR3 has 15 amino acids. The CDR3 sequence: CASSLGGGSRGEQYF. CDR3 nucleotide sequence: TGTGCCAGCAGCTTAGGAGGGGGCAGTCGTGGCGAGCAGTACTTC.

This CDR3 is CAIARQANQPQHF. The CDR3 nucleotides read TGTGCCATCGCCCGCCAAGCCAATCAGCCCCAGCATTTT. The chain links TRBV7-2 to TRBJ1-5; D unresolved. The germline CDR1 and CDR2 sequences are SGHTA and FQGNSA. This CDR3 region has 13 residues. Trimming removed 10 bases from V and 3 bases from J, with 13 bases in between. Full variable domain (rest looked up from reference TRBV7-2 and TRBJ1-5): GAGVSQSPSNKVTEKGKDVELRCDPISGHTALYWYRQSLGQGLEFLIYFQGNSAPDKSGLPSDRFSAERTGGSVSTLTIQRTQQEDSAVYLCAIARQANQPQHFGDGTRLSIL.

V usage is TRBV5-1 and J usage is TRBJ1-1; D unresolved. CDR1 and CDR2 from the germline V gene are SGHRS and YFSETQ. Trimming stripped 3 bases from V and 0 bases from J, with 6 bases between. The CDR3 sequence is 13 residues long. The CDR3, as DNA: TGCGCCAGCAGCTCGAGGGTGAACACTGAAGCTTTCTTT. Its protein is CASSSRVNTEAFF.

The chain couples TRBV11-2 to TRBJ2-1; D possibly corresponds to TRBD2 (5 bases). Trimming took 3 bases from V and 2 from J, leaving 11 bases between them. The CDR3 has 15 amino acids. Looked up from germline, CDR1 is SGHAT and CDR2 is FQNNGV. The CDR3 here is CASSFGLGPYNEQFF. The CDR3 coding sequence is TGTGCCAGCAGCTTTGGACTCGGCCCCTACAATGAGCAGTTCTTC.